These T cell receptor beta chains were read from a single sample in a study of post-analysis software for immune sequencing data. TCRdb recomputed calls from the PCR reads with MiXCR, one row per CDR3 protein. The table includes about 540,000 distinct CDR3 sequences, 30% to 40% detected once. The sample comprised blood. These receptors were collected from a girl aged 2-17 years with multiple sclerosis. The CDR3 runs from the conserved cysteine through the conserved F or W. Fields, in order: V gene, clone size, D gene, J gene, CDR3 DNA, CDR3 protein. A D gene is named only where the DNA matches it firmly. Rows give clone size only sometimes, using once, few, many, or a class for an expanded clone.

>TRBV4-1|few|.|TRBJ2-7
TGCGCCAGCAGCCAAGATGAGCGCTACGAGCAGTACTTC
CASSQDERYEQYF
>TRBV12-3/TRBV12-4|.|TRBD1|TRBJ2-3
TGTGCCAGCAGTTTTCGTACAGGGACAGGGAGCACAGATACGCAGTATTTT
CASSFRTGTGSTDTQYF
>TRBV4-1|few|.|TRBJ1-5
TGCGCCAGCAGCCAAGTCCCTAATCAGCCCCAGCATTTT
CASSQVPNQPQHF
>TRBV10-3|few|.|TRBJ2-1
TGTGCCATCAGTGAGTCAGGGAAGCCCTACAATGAGCAGTTCTTC
CAISESGKPYNEQFF
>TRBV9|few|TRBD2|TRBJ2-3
TGTGCCAGCAGCCCGCCGCCGAACCGGCGAAGCGGGGCCCGGGGAGATACGCAGTATTTT
CASSPPPNRRSGARGDTQYF
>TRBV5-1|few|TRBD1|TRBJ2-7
TGCGCCAGCAGCTTGGCCGGCGGGACAGGGAACTACGAGCAGTACTTC
CASSLAGGTGNYEQYF
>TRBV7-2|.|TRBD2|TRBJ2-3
TGTGCCAGCAGCCGGAGAGCGGGGATAAGCACAGATACGCAGTATTTT
CASSRRAGISTDTQYF
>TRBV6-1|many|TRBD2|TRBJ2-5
TGTGCCAGCAGCCTGCGACTAGCGGGGGGTTTTGTCGTTGGAGAGACCCAGTACTTC
CASSLRLAGGFVVGETQYF
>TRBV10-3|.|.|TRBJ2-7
TGTGCCATCAGGGAGGGTTCGCGGGGCGAGCAGTACTTC
CAIREGSRGEQYF
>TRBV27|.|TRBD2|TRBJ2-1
TGTGCCAGCAGTTTCGGGCGGGGGGGCTATGAGCAGTTCTTC
CASSFGRGGYEQFF
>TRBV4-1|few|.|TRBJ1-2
TGCGCCAGCAGCCAACCGGACAGAGGCTATGGCTACACCTTC
CASSQPDRGYGYTF
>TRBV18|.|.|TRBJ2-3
TGTGCCAGCTCACCACCGACGCAGGGGAGAGATACGCAGTATTTT
CASSPPTQGRDTQYF
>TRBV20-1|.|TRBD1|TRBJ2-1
TGCAGTGCTAGAAGAATGGGACAGGGGAGCAATGAGCAGTTCTTC
CSARRMGQGSNEQFF
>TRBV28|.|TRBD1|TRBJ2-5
TGTGCCAGCAGTACCGGACAGGGGCGCTACCAAGAGACCCAGTACTTC
CASSTGQGRYQETQYF
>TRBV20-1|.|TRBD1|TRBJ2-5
TGCAGTGCGGAACTACAGGGGGCAGAGACCCAGTACTTC
CSAELQGAETQYF
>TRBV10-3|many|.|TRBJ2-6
TGTGCCATCAGTGAGCCGCAGGGGTCTGGGGCCAACGTCCTGACTTTC
CAISEPQGSGANVLTF
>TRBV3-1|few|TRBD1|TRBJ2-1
TGTGCCAGCAAGCGGGACAGGGCCTACAATGAGCAGTTCTTC
CASKRDRAYNEQFF
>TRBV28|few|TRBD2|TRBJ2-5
TGTGCCAGCAGACCGCTTAAGGCGGGGGGGCCTCGGGAGACCCAGTACTTC
CASRPLKAGGPRETQYF
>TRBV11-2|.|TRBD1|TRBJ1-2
TGTGCCAGCAGCCGTGACAGGGCCAACTACTATGGCTACACCTTC
CASSRDRANYYGYTF
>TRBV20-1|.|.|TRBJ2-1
TGCAGTGCTAGCGGTGAGTCCTCCTACAATGAGCAGTTCTTC
CSASGESSYNEQFF
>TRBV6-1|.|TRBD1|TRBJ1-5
TGTGCCAGCAGTGACGGGACAGGGAAAGGGAATGACAATCAGCCCCAGCATTTT
CASSDGTGKGNDNQPQHF
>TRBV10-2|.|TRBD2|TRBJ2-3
TGCGCCAGCAGTGAGTCGACTAAGCGGGGGCAATCTTCTAGCACAGATACGCAGTATTTT
CASSESTKRGQSSSTDTQYF
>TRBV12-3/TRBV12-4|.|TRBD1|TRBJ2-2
TGTGCCAGCAGCCGGGGACAGCCGAACACCGGGGAGCTGTTTTTT
CASSRGQPNTGELFF
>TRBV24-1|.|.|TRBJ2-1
TGTGCCACCAGTATTTTAGGACGTGCCAATGAGCAGTTCTTC
CATSILGRANEQFF
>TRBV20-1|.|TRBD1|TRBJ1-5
TGCAGTGCTCCTGGGACAGGGGGCGGGCAGCCCCAGCATTTT
CSAPGTGGGQPQHF
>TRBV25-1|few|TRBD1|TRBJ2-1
TGTGCCAGCAGTGAAGGGACAGGGGGGCCTAATGAGCAGTTCTTC
CASSEGTGGPNEQFF
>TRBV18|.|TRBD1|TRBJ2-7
TGTGCCAGCTCACCAGTACAGGGGCTCTACGAGCAGTACTTC
CASSPVQGLYEQYF
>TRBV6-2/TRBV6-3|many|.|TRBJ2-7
TGTGCCAGCAGACAGGGCTACGAGCAGTACTTC
CASRQGYEQYF
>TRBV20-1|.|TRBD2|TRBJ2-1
TGCAGTGCTAGGCCTAGCGGGGGTGCTACCTACAATGAGCAGTTCTTC
CSARPSGGATYNEQFF
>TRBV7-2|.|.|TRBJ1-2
TGTGCCAGCAGCTTAGCGTGGACCCGCTTGATTAACTATGGCTACACCTTC
CASSLAWTRLINYGYTF
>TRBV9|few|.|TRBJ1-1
TGTGCCAGCAGTGTCTTATGGGAGGGGACTGAGGCTTTCTTT
CASSVLWEGTEAFF
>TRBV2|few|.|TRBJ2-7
TGTGCCAGCAGATCCGACTCGGTCTCCTGCGAGCAGTACTTC
CASRSDSVSCEQYF
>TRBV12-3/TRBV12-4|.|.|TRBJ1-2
TGTGCCAGCAGTCCCGGGGGGGCCCATGGCTACACCTTC
CASSPGGAHGYTF
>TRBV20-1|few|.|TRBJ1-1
TGCAGTGCTAGCTTACAGGCGAACACTGAAGCTTTCTTT
CSASLQANTEAFF
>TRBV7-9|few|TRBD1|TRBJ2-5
TGTGCCAGCAGAACCAACAGGGGGAGCGGAGAGACCCAGTACTTC
CASRTNRGSGETQYF
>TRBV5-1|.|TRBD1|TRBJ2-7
TGCGCCAGCAGTTTCAACCTGGGGACAGGGGTCGAGCAGTACTTC
CASSFNLGTGVEQYF
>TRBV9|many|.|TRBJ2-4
TGTGCCAGCAGCGCGCCTCGGGCCGGGGGTGGCATTCAGTACTTC
CASSAPRAGGGIQYF
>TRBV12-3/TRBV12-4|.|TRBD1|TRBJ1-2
TGTGCCAGCAGTCTCAGGACAGGGGCGTTTGGCTACACCTTC
CASSLRTGAFGYTF
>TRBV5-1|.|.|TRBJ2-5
TGCGCCAGCAGCCCTCGACTAGGGATCGGGGAGCAGTACTTC
CASSPRLGIGEQYF
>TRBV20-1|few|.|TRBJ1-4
TGCAGTGCCTATGGTCCGGGGATAAAACTGTTTTTT
CSAYGPGIKLFF
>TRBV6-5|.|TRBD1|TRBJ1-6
TGTGCCAGCAGTTCATTCCCCGGGACAGGGGATTCACCCCTCCACTTT
CASSSFPGTGDSPLHF
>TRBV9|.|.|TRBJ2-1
TGTGCCAGCAGCGTATCCTGGACCCACGGTGAGCAGTTCTTC
CASSVSWTHGEQFF
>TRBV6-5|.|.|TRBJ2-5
TGTGCCAGCAGTCGCTCATTAGCGCAAGAGACCCAGTACTTC
CASSRSLAQETQYF
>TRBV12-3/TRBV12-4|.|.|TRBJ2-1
TGTGCCAGCAGTCTTAACAGGTGGAATGAGCAGTTCTTC
CASSLNRWNEQFF
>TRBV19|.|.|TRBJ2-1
TGTGCCAGTAGTATGGTGACGGGACTCTACAATGAGCAGTTCTTC
CASSMVTGLYNEQFF
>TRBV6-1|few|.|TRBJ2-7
TGTGCCAGCAGTGAACCCAAGGGCCGGGGCTCCTACGAGCAGTACTTC
CASSEPKGRGSYEQYF
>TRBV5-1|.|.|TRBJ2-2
TGCGCCAGCAAGGATAACACCGGGGAGCTGTTTTTT
CASKDNTGELFF